A single T cell receptor beta chain is shown here with its context. The antigen is undetermined. The sample originates from a study of PD-1 blockade in classical Hodgkin lymphoma. Study results and limitations: At C4D1, TCR diversity had climbed significantly for CD4+ cells, though not for CD8+ cells. Newly diagnosed and completely responding patients shared comparable baseline diversity. Prior therapy or disease activity may underlie the repertoire differences, whose causes remain undefined.

All trial patients relapsed after autologous stem cell transplantation. TCRdb keeps only in-frame clones here, not all; method: immunoSEQ multiplex PCR. The sample carries tens of thousands of clones, 76% recorded once. The sequences come from peripheral blood mononuclear cells (PBMCs), collected at baseline. The sequence derives from a human donor with classical Hodgkin lymphoma.

The CDR3 sequence is CASRPTSEGEQYF. The DNA for the CDR3 is TGTGCCAGCAGACCCACCTCTGAGGGCGAGCAGTACTTC. The gene calls are TRBV7-9 and TRBJ2-7; TRBD2 might be the D (5 bases). Germline assignment: CDR1 SEHNR and CDR2 FQNEAQ (reference sequence). Trimming took 6 bases from V and 6 from J, leaving 15 bases between them. This CDR3 contains 13 residues. Combining the CDR3 with reference TRBV7-9 and TRBJ2-7 gives the whole variable domain DTGVSQNPRHKITKRGQNVTFRCDPISEHNRLYWYRQTLGQGPEFLTYFQNEAQLEKSRLLSDRFSAERPKGSFSTLEIQRTEQGDSAMYLCASRPTSEGEQYFGPGTRLTVT.